What follows is one T cell receptor beta chain and its context. This record belongs to a study of blood T cell repertoires in COVID-19. Study background: The United States, Italy and Spain were the sources of the acute and convalescent COVID-19 samples.

Per the study methods: Quantification of nucleated cells was approximated via reference gene primer amplification. Some clones are missing from TCRdb's copy, which holds only in-frame ones; the method was immunoSEQ multiplex PCR. That table is the source of V, J and clone size, and D and trimming were worked out from the DNA. The sample has 150,000 to 200,000 clones, roughly 85% seen once; the top ten hold about 3%. The CDR3 runs to 15 residues. V dropped 3 bases and J dropped 2; count of bases not matched to a gene: 6. CDR1 is SGDLS and CDR2 is YYNGEE in the germline V gene. The specimen sequenced was peripheral blood. The chain employs TRBV9 and TRBJ2-3; 7 bases align to TRBD1. The clonotype comes from a human donor with acute or convalescent COVID-19. The donor label of this sample is uncertain. The CDR3 is CASSGRDRSTDTQYF. The CDR3, as DNA: TGTGCCAGCAGCGGACGGGACAGATCCACAGATACGCAGTATTTT.